This T cell receptor (beta chain) was sequenced during a study of blood T cell repertoires in COVID-19. Study in general: Acute and convalescent COVID-19 samples came from the United States, Italy and Spain.

Clones were sequenced by immunoSEQ multiplex PCR, and TCRdb holds only the in-frame ones, with some missing. The profile shows some 150,000 clones, approximately 84% of them singletons. The sequence came from an older woman with acute or convalescent COVID-19. Sequenced input: peripheral blood.

The CDR3 sequence is CASSLAAGVTMGPSEQYF. The CDR3 DNA is TGTGCCAGCAGCTTAGCCGCGGGAGTCACGATGGGACCCTCCGAGCAGTACTTC. The chain recombines TRBV7-2 with TRBJ2-7; TRBD2 aligns across 7 bases. This CDR3 is 18 amino acids long. Per the germline V gene, CDR1 is SGHTA and CDR2 is FQGNSA. J gave up 6 bases and V 0 bases, and 17 bases lay outside the gene matches. The complete variable domain, with remaining parts taken from reference TRBV7-2 and TRBJ2-7, reads GAGVSQSPSNKVTEKGKDVELRCDPISGHTALYWYRQSLGQGLEFLIYFQGNSAPDKSGLPSDRFSAERTGGSVSTLTIQRTQQEDSAVYLCASSLAAGVTMGPSEQYFGPGTRLTVT.